Listed below are T cell receptor beta chains from one sample, sequenced in a study of blood T cells in healthy people across ages. TCRdb re-called the 5' RACE reads through MiXCR, storing one row per CDR3 protein. The sample includes about 640,000 distinct CDR3 sequences, under 70% of them seen just once. The sequenced sample consisted of blood. These receptors all stem from a man aged 60-69 years in good health. CDR3s include the opening cysteine and the closing phenylalanine or tryptophan. The order of the fields is V gene, J gene, D gene, clone size, CDR3 protein, CDR3 DNA. The D gene is left open where the match is weak. For some rows the clone size is stated as once, few or many, or as a class when expanded; others skip it.

TRBV7-2	TRBJ2-4	NA	few	CASSLAGIAKNIQYF	TGTGCCAGCAGCTTAGCGGGCATAGCCAAAAACATTCAGTACTTC
TRBV20-1	TRBJ1-5	TRBD1	NA	CSATTGGGNQPRHF	TGCAGTGCCACCACAGGGGGCGGCAATCAGCCCCGGCATTTT
TRBV29-1	TRBJ1-5	NA	NA	CSVESVRGQPQHF	TGCAGCGTTGAATCGGTGCGGGGGCAGCCCCAGCATTTT
TRBV2	TRBJ1-3	NA	few	CASSSEGGAPRNTIYF	TGTGCCAGCAGCTCCGAAGGAGGGGCGCCAAGAAACACCATATATTTT
TRBV5-1	TRBJ2-7	TRBD2	NA	CASSLGTSGGPQQYF	TGCGCCAGCAGCTTGGGGACTAGCGGGGGCCCTCAGCAGTACTTC
TRBV5-1	TRBJ2-1	NA	NA	CASRHDYNEQFF	TGCGCCAGCAGGCACGACTACAATGAGCAGTTCTTC
TRBV18	TRBJ2-3	TRBD2	once	CASSPPGLAGENTDTQYF	TGTGCCAGCTCACCACCGGGACTAGCGGGGGAGAACACAGATACGCAGTATTTT
TRBV12-3/TRBV12-4	TRBJ2-5	NA	NA	CASSSQTRETQYF	TGTGCCAGCAGTTCGCAGACCCGAGAGACCCAGTACTTC
TRBV12-3/TRBV12-4	TRBJ2-7	TRBD2	NA	CASSPQTSGGYYYEQYF	TGTGCCAGCAGTCCTCAGACTAGCGGGGGGTATTACTACGAGCAGTACTTC
TRBV10-3	TRBJ2-5	NA	few	CAIRGDLKETQYF	TGTGCCATCAGGGGGGACTTAAAAGAGACCCAGTACTTC
TRBV28	TRBJ2-7	TRBD1	few	CASSPPGQGDLEQYF	TGTGCCAGCAGTCCTCCGGGACAGGGGGACCTGGAGCAGTACTTC
TRBV3-1	TRBJ2-1	TRBD2	NA	CASSQESSRGATYNEQFF	TGTGCCAGCAGCCAAGAGAGCTCGCGGGGGGCAACCTACAATGAGCAGTTCTTC
TRBV7-2	TRBJ1-5	TRBD1	NA	CASSPRDSLNQPQHF	TGTGCCAGCAGCCCCCGGGACAGTCTCAATCAGCCCCAGCATTTT
TRBV6-1	TRBJ1-2	TRBD1	once	CASRTGEDYGYTF	TGTGCCAGCAGAACAGGGGAAGACTATGGCTACACCTTC